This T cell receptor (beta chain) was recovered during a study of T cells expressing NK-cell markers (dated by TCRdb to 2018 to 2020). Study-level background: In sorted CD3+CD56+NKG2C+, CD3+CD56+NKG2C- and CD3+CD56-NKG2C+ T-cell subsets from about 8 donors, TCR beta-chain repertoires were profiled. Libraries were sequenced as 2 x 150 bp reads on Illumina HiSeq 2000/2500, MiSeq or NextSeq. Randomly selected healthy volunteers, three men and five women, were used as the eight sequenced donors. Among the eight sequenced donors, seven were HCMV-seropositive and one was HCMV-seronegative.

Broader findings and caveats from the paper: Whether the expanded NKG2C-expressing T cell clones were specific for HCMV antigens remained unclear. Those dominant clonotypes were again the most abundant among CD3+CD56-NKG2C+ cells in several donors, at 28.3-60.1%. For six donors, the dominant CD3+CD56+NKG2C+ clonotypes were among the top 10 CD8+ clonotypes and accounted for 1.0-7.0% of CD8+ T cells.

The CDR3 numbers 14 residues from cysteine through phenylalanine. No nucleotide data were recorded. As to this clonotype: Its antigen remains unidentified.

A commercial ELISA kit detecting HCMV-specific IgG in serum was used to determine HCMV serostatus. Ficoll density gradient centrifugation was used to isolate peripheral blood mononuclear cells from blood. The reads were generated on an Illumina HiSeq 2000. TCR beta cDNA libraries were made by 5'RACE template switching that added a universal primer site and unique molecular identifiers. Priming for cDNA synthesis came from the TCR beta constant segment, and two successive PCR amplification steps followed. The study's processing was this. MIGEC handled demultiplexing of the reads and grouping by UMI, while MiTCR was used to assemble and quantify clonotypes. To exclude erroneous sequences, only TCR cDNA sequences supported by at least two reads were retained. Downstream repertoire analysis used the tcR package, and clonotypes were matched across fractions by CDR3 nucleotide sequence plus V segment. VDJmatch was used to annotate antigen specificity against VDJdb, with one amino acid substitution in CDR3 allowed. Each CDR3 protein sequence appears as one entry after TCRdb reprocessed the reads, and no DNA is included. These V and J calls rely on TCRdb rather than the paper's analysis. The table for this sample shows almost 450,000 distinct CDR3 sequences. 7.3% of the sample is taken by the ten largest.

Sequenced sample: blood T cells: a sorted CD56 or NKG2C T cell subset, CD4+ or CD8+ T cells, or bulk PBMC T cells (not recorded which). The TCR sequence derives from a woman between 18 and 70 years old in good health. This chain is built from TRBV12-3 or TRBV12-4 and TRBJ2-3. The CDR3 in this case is CASSLGPITDTQYF.